The rows below give T cell receptor beta chains drawn from one sample of a study of shared clonotypes between healthy human individuals. Sequencing was performed with immunoSEQ multiplex PCR; in TCRdb, only in-frame clones are kept and a portion is missing. The sample includes fewer than 400,000 clones, roughly 70% of them seen just once. Source material: memory CD4+ T cells sorted from blood. These receptors were taken from a man aged 25-45 years in good health. Both conserved end residues are part of each CDR3. The order of the fields is V gene, clone size, J gene, CDR3 length, CDR3 protein. Where a row states a size, it is once, few, many or the class of an expanded clone; other rows omit it.

>TRBV5-4|NA|TRBJ2-5|14
CASSPVAVEETQYF
>TRBV27|NA|TRBJ2-1|17
CASSLSVAGVANNEQFF
>TRBV5-6|few|TRBJ1-1|15
CASSLFGQGEAEAFF
>TRBV6-6|NA|TRBJ2-3|14
CASSLGPPTDTQYF
>TRBV5-4|NA|TRBJ2-3|15
CASSHLGESKDTQYF
>TRBV6-6|NA|TRBJ1-5|15
CASSFTRNGNQPQHF
>TRBV7-9|NA|TRBJ2-1|14
CASILAGIYNEQFF
>TRBV6-5|NA|TRBJ2-7|16
CASSSKFGDSPYEQYF
>TRBV29-1|NA|TRBJ2-5|14
CSVEARGSGETQYF
>TRBV6-1|NA|TRBJ2-7|17
CASSERLAGGISGEQYF
>TRBV25-1|NA|TRBJ2-5|16
CASSDDRALGQETQYF
>TRBV29-1|NA|TRBJ2-5|14
CSVLAGDRLETQYF
>TRBV6-4|NA|TRBJ2-3|21
CASSDSTGQGRVLEQTDTQYF
>TRBV9|NA|TRBJ2-7|15
CASSLGTGSSYEQYF
>TRBV28|NA|TRBJ2-1|15
CASSSYYSSYNEQFF
>TRBV28|NA|TRBJ2-7|12
CASSSRLYEQYF
>TRBV13|NA|TRBJ2-7|18
CASSQGERQAVSSYEQYF
>TRBV5-5|NA|TRBJ2-1|15
CASSLVSGGHNEQFF
>TRBV6-6|few|TRBJ1-1|14
CASRPGGKDTEAFF
>TRBV18|once|TRBJ2-1|11
CASSFENEQFF
>TRBV11-2|NA|TRBJ2-3|13
CASSPVWADTQYF
>TRBV7-4|NA|TRBJ2-7|14
CASSLAQGPYEQYF
>TRBV18|once|TRBJ2-2|12
CASSSDTGELFF
>TRBV10-2|NA|TRBJ1-5|19
CASSERLRGALYSNQPQHF
>TRBV7-6|NA|TRBJ2-1|14
CASSPSRVYNEQFF
>TRBV6-6|NA|TRBJ1-2|13
CASSPTPGRGYTF